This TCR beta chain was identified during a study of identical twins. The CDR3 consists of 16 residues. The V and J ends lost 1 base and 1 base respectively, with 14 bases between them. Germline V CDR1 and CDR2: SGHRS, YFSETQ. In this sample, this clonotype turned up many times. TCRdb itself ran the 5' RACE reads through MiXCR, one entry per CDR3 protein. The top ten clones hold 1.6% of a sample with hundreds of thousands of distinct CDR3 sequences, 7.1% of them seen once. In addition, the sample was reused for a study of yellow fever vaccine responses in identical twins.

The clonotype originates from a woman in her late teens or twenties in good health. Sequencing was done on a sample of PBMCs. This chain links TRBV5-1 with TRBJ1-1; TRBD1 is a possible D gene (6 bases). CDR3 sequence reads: CASSLRSAGENTEAFF. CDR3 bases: TGCGCCAGCAGCTTGCGATCCGCAGGGGAGAACACTGAAGCTTTCTTT.